The 21 T cell receptor beta chains listed next were all sequenced from one sample in a study of T cells after yellow fever vaccination. A single record per CDR3 protein comes from TCRdb applying MiXCR to the 5' RACE reads. Among around 600,000 distinct CDR3 sequences, 9% to 15% were seen once, and the ten largest hold 15%. The sequencing here drew on PBMCs, taken on the day of the yellow fever booster vaccination. Receptor source: a man aged 25 to 40 who received the YFV17D yellow fever vaccine.

This clonotype was counted between two and nine times. The gene calls are TRBV6-1 and TRBJ2-5; perhaps TRBD1 as D (6 bases). Germline V gene sequence: CDR1 MNHNS, CDR2 SASEGT. This CDR3 is 14 amino acids long. Trimming cost V 7 bases and J 2 bases, with 14 bases left between them. The chain's CDR3 is CASMAGAGQETQYF. The DNA for the CDR3 is TGTGCCAGCATGGCAGGGGCAGGACAAGAGACCCAGTACTTC.

A remark on this clonotype: At one end the junction does not follow the germline gene, possibly because of a read error. This chain connects TRBV24-1 to TRBJ1-5, with 9 positions matching TRBD1. From germline, CDR1 is KGHDR and CDR2 SFDVKD. The CDR3 runs 15 residues. The CDR3 here is CATSAGQGNNQPQHF. In nucleotides, the CDR3 is TGTGCCACGAGTGCTGGACAGGGGAACAATCAGCCCCAGCATTTT.

In this sample, this clonotype turned up a few times. V gene TRBV5-1 combines with J gene TRBJ1-1; D gene unclear. From germline, CDR1 is SGHRS and CDR2 YFSETQ. CDR3 size: 14 residues. Trimming removed 1 base from V and 5 bases from J, with 12 bases in between. The DNA of the CDR3 is TGCGCCAGCAGCTTGTCCGCAACGAGGACTGAAGCTTTCTTT. Translated: CASSLSATRTEAFF. Using reference TRBV5-1 and TRBJ1-1 for the parts outside the CDR3, the full variable domain is KAGVTQTPRYLIKTRGQQVTLSCSPISGHRSVSWYQQTPGQGLQFLFEYFSETQRNKGNFPGRFSGRQFSNSRSEMNVSTLELGDSALYLCASSLSATRTEAFFGQGTRLTVV.

The CDR3 region is CASSLSQSTDVAFF. The CDR3 DNA is TGCGCCAGCAGCTTGAGCCAATCGACAGACGTGGCTTTCTTT. The chain recombines TRBV5-1 with TRBJ1-1, with D possibly matching TRBD1 (5 bases). The length of the CDR3 is 14 residues. The germline CDR1 and CDR2 sequences are SGHRS and YFSETQ. The germline V and J ends were trimmed by 1 base and 11 bases, with 18 bases remaining between them. Full variable domain (rest looked up from reference TRBV5-1 and TRBJ1-1): KAGVTQTPRYLIKTRGQQVTLSCSPISGHRSVSWYQQTPGQGLQFLFEYFSETQRNKGNFPGRFSGRQFSNSRSEMNVSTLELGDSALYLCASSLSQSTDVAFFGQGTRLTVV.

The chain couples TRBV10-2 to TRBJ2-6; no clear D gene. Germline V gene lookup returns CDR1 WSHSY and CDR2 SAAADI. The length of the CDR3 is 14 residues. V was shortened by 4 bases and J by 4 bases, with 8 bases between the two germline ends. The chain's CDR3 is CASSGSSGANVLTF. DNA of the CDR3: TGCGCCAGCAGTGGGAGCTCGGGGGCCAACGTCCTGACTTTC.

The V call is TRBV15, the J call TRBJ2-1, with D tentatively TRBD1 or TRBD2 (5 bases each). V shed 4 bases and J shed 0 bases, with 19 bases lying between them. CDR1 and CDR2 (germline): LNHNV, YYDKDF (reference sequence). The CDR3 has 18 residues. The CDR3 region has the DNA TGTGCCACCAGCACTTCCATCGGGACGCTGAGCTCCTACAATGAGCAGTTCTTC. Its protein is CATSTSIGTLSSYNEQFF.

The chain links TRBV30 to TRBJ2-2, with TRBD2 identical over 7 bases. V was clipped by 0 bases and J by 2 bases; unmatched bases: 6. The length of the CDR3 is 16 residues. Per the germline V gene, CDR1 is GTSNPN and CDR2 is SVGIG (reference sequence). The CDR3 region is CAWSVLRGVNTGELFF. In DNA, the CDR3 is TGTGCCTGGAGTGTACTTCGGGGGGTAAACACCGGGGAGCTGTTTTTT.

The V call is TRBV7-2, the J call TRBJ1-1; TRBD1 matches 10 bases. Germline CDR1 reads SGHTA; CDR2 reads FQGNSA. With V trimmed by 1 base and J by 6 bases, 5 bases remained unmatched. CDR3 length equals 15 residues. In DNA, the CDR3 is TGTGCCAGCAGCTTAGGCACGGGGACAGGGGCTGAAGCTTTCTTT. Residues: CASSLGTGTGAEAFF.

This clonotype was picked up many times. This rearrangement joins TRBV10-1 to TRBJ2-1; possibly TRBD1 for D (5 bases). V gave up 0 bases and J gave up 11 bases, with 11 bases separating them. Germline V lookup: CDR1 WNHNN, CDR2 SYGVQD (reference sequence). CDR3 length: 13 amino acids. CDR3 sequence reads: CASSESPRVKQFF. In DNA form, the CDR3 reads TGCGCCAGCAGTGAGTCGCCCAGGGTCAAGCAGTTCTTC.

This clonotype was detected a few times. The chain combines TRBV9 with TRBJ1-1; D might be TRBD1 (5 bases). CDR3 length equals 13 residues. CDR1 is SGDLS, CDR2 YYNGEE, per germline. V was shortened by 0 bases and J by 6 bases, with 9 bases between the two germline ends. Here the CDR3 reads CASSVGQGAEAFF. CDR3 sequence (DNA): TGTGCCAGCAGCGTAGGCCAGGGAGCTGAAGCTTTCTTT. The variable domain in full, completed from reference TRBV9 and TRBJ1-1, reads DSGVTQTPKHLITATGQRVTLRCSPRSGDLSVYWYQQSLDQGLQFLIQYYNGEERAKGNILERFSAQQFPDLHSELNLSSLELGDSALYFCASSVGQGAEAFFGQGTRLTVV.

This clonotype was counted a few times. The J gene is TRBJ2-2, the V gene TRBV6-1; D may be TRBD1 (5 bases). Germline lookup yields CDR1 MNHNS and CDR2 SASEGT. The CDR3 totals 17 residues. The V and J ends lost 8 bases and 5 bases respectively, with 24 bases between them. The CDR3 is CASREQTASSRTGELFF. In DNA form, the CDR3 reads TGTGCCAGCCGAGAACAGACAGCCTCCTCAAGGACCGGGGAGCTGTTTTTT.

This chain joins TRBV12-3 or TRBV12-4 and TRBJ1-6; perhaps TRBD1 as D (5 bases). CDR3 length: 16 amino acids. V dropped 6 bases and J dropped 7 bases, with 19 bases sitting between them. As DNA, the CDR3 is TGTGCCAGCAGCATGGTTGGGGGGATAAGGAATTCACCCCTCCACTTT. Translation: CASSMVGGIRNSPLHF.

There are a few counts of this clonotype. The chain joins TRBV4-2 to TRBJ2-3; the match to TRBD2 covers 8 bases. The CDR3 extends over 17 amino acids. V lost 2 bases, J lost 2 bases, and 9 bases stayed unmatched. Germline-derived CDR1 and CDR2 are LGHNA and YNFKEQ. The CDR3 DNA sequence: TGTGCCAGCAGCCAAATTACTAGCGGATCATTCACAGATACGCAGTATTTT. It yields the protein CASSQITSGSFTDTQYF.

The chain combines TRBV29-1 with TRBJ2-1; 9 positions match TRBD2. Germline CDR1 reads SQVTM; CDR2 reads ANQGSEA. This CDR3 is 16 amino acids long. The J segment lost 4 bases and the V segment lost 5 bases, leaving 12 bases of the junction unmatched. The CDR3 here is CSVFELAGSYYNEQFF. The CDR3 nucleotides read TGCAGCGTTTTCGAGCTAGCGGGGTCGTATTACAATGAGCAGTTCTTC.

This clonotype was seen only a few times. V and J are TRBV5-4 and TRBJ2-1, with D possibly matching TRBD2 (7 bases). The germline CDR1 and CDR2 sequences are SGHNT and YYREEE (reference sequence). This CDR3 is built from 13 residues. V lost 4 bases and J 6 bases, leaving 11 bases between the germline ends. Here the CDR3 reads CASSPGEGNEQFF. DNA for the CDR3: TGTGCCAGCAGCCCAGGGGAGGGCAATGAGCAGTTCTTC.

This clonotype was counted only a few times. The rearrangement links TRBV7-9 to TRBJ1-2; D gene unclear. The CDR3 spans 16 residues. CDR1 is SEHNR, CDR2 FQNEAQ, per germline (reference sequence). V dropped 5 bases and J dropped 6 bases, with 22 bases sitting between them. The DNA of the CDR3 is TGTGCCAGCAGCAAGATCACCGGGTCCTGGGTTGATGGCTACACCTTC. This codes for CASSKITGSWVDGYTF.

This clonotype turned up a few times. The chain links TRBV27 to TRBJ2-5; D unresolved. Germline V gives CDR1 MNHEY, CDR2 SMNVEV (reference sequence). V shed 7 bases and J shed 5 bases, with 11 bases lying between them. The CDR3 runs to 12 residues. This chain's CDR3 is CASIGSSETQYF. The CDR3 bases are TGTGCCAGCATAGGCTCCTCGGAGACCCAGTACTTC.

This clonotype was counted many times. This sequence joins TRBV7-2 and TRBJ2-1; D gene uncertain. In germline, CDR1 is SGHTA, CDR2 FQGNSA. Trimming removed 1 base at V and 9 bases at J, with 7 bases between. The CDR3 totals 12 residues. The CDR3 is CASSLGLGEQFF. The CDR3 DNA reads as TGTGCCAGCAGCTTAGGTTTGGGTGAGCAGTTCTTC.

This chain joins TRBV12-3 or TRBV12-4 and TRBJ2-7; no firm D call. Trimming removed 6 bases at V and 4 bases at J, with 7 bases between. This CDR3 contains 11 residues. CDR3 coding DNA: TGTGCCAGCAGAGCAACGTACGAGCAGTACTTC. Translation: CASRATYEQYF.

This clonotype came up many times. The chain joins TRBV20-1 to TRBJ2-1, with TRBD2 matching 9 bases. Germline V gives CDR1 DFQATT, CDR2 SNEGSKA (reference sequence). This CDR3 region has 14 residues. V lost 5 bases and J lost 7; bases outside the gene matches: 9. CDR3 sequence: CSAPMREGLNEQFF. DNA of the CDR3: TGCAGTGCTCCTATGCGGGAGGGCCTAAATGAGCAGTTCTTC.

This clonotype was counted between two and nine times. The chain carries TRBV7-2 and TRBJ1-2; no reliable D call. This CDR3 spans 14 amino acids. Germline CDR1 is SGHTA and CDR2 is FQGNSA. V was pared by 1 base and J by 4 bases, with 10 bases between. The CDR3: CASSLGPESYGYTF. The CDR3 DNA follows: TGTGCCAGCAGCTTAGGGCCAGAGAGCTATGGCTACACCTTC.